These 16 T cell receptor beta chains share one sample of origin, sequenced in a study of blood T cell repertoires in COVID-19. Repertoires were generated with immunoSEQ multiplex PCR, while TCRdb's copy carries only in-frame clones and drops some. The data show a few hundred thousand clones, nearly 90% seen once. The sample comprised PBMCs or T cells enriched from blood (not recorded which). These TCRs come from a woman between 50 and 59 years old who had been exposed to COVID-19.

The chain joins TRBV28 to TRBJ1-5; tentative D call: TRBD1 (6 bases). The CDR3 consists of 16 residues. Per germline, CDR1 MDHEN and CDR2 SYDVKM. Trimming left V 4 bases short and J 0 bases short, with 13 bases between. CDR3 DNA sequence: TGTGCCAGCAGTTCGGCCAGGGGATTTAGCAATCAGCCCCAGCATTTT. It encodes CASSSARGFSNQPQHF.

The sample holds one count of this clone. This chain links TRBV19 with TRBJ1-1, with 9 bases fitting TRBD1. The length of the CDR3 is 15 residues. Germline values: CDR1 LNHDA, CDR2 SQIVND (reference sequence). V lost 5 bases and J lost 1; bases outside the gene matches: 5. The CDR3 nucleotides read TGTGCCAGTAGTTGGACAGGGGTGGGGAACACTGAAGCTTTCTTT. This sequence encodes CASSWTGVGNTEAFF. The complete variable domain, with remaining parts taken from reference TRBV19 and TRBJ1-1, reads DGGITQSPKYLFRKEGQNVTLSCEQNLNHDAMYWYRQDPGQGLRLIYYSQIVNDFQKGDIAEGYSVSREKKESFPLTVTSAQKNPTAFYLCASSWTGVGNTEAFFGQGTRLTVV.

The chain employs TRBV25-1 and TRBJ1-3; no clear D gene. Germline V gene lookup returns CDR1 MGHDK and CDR2 SYGVNS. CDR3 length equals 13 residues. V lost 5 bases and J 2 bases, leaving 7 bases between the germline ends. CDR3: CASSWGAGNTIYF. The CDR3 nucleotides are TGTGCCAGCAGTTGGGGAGCTGGAAACACCATATATTTT.

As regards this clone: This specimen includes other DNA sequences encoding the same CDR3. This chain joins TRBV4-1 and TRBJ2-5; D is possibly TRBD1 (5 bases). This CDR3 has 15 residues. V was shortened by 3 bases and J by 2 bases, with 13 bases between the two germline ends. Germline-derived CDR1 and CDR2 are MGHRA and YSYEKL. The chain's CDR3 is CASSQGQGVQETQYF. DNA for the CDR3: TGCGCCAGCAGCCAGGGGCAAGGGGTACAAGAGACCCAGTACTTC.

The CDR3 nucleotides read TGTGCCAGCAGTGAACACAGGGTCACTGAAGCTTTCTTT. Protein sequence: CASSEHRVTEAFF. V gene TRBV6-1 combines with J gene TRBJ1-1; weak D call: TRBD1 (6 bases). The CDR3 consists of 13 residues. The germline V gene encodes CDR1 MNHNS and CDR2 SASEGT. V was shortened by 2 bases and J by 4 bases, with 8 bases between the two germline ends.

The genes are TRBV24-1 and TRBJ2-3; 7 positions match TRBD1. This CDR3 is 14 amino acids long. Unmatched junction bases numbered 3, after V lost 6 bases and J lost 1 base. CDR1 and CDR2 (germline): KGHDR, SFDVKD. In DNA, the CDR3 is TGTGCCACCAGTACTGGACAGGGCACAGATACGCAGTATTTT. It specifies CATSTGQGTDTQYF.

V and J are TRBV3-1 (or the pseudogene TRBV3-2) and TRBJ2-7, with 9 nucleotides matching TRBD2. This CDR3 comprises 15 residues. The J segment lost 1 base and the V segment lost 3 bases, leaving 4 bases of the junction unmatched. The V gene's germline CDR1 is LGHDT and CDR2 YNNKEL (reference sequence). CDR3 sequence (DNA): TGTGCCAGCAGCCACAGTAGCGGGAGATCCTACGAGCAGTACTTC. This translates into CASSHSSGRSYEQYF.

The CDR3 nucleotides are TGTGCCTGGACCCTGACAGGGGGAGCCAGAAACACCATATATTTT. Its translation is CAWTLTGGARNTIYF. This sequence joins TRBV30 and TRBJ1-3; 9 bases agree with TRBD1. The CDR3 runs to 15 residues. The ends lost 4 bases at V and 5 bases at J; junction bases unmatched: 9. From germline, CDR1 is GTSNPN and CDR2 SVGIG (reference sequence).

This chain links TRBV7-8 with TRBJ2-7, with D possibly TRBD2 on 6 matching bases. Between the trimmed V and J ends, which lost 2 bases and 3 bases, there was a span of 11 bases. Germline V gene data show CDR1 as SGHVS and CDR2 as FQNEAQ. This CDR3 region has 14 residues. The CDR3 region is CASSLSGGFYEQYF. The CDR3 DNA reads TGTGCCAGCAGCTTATCAGGAGGGTTCTACGAGCAGTACTTC.

The gene calls are TRBV7-9 and TRBJ1-2; tentative D call: TRBD1 (6 bases). The germline gives CDR1 SEHNR, CDR2 FQNEAQ (reference sequence). V was shortened by 8 bases and J by 0 bases, with 13 bases between the two germline ends. The CDR3 loop spans 14 amino acids. In DNA form, the CDR3 reads TGTGCCAGCCGGGGGGCGGCCGCTAACTATGGCTACACCTTC. Residues: CASRGAAANYGYTF.

The chain couples TRBV3-1 (or the pseudogene TRBV3-2) to TRBJ1-2; D not resolved. Trimming pared 0 bases from V and 4 bases from J, leaving 6 bases between. Per germline, CDR1 LGHDT and CDR2 YNNKEL (reference sequence). The length of the CDR3 is 13 residues. The CDR3 protein is CASSQEASYGYTF. CDR3 coding DNA: TGTGCCAGCAGCCAAGAGGCCAGCTATGGCTACACCTTC.

V gene TRBV5-1 combines with J gene TRBJ2-5, with TRBD2 matching 8 bases. The germline gives CDR1 SGHRS, CDR2 YFSETQ. The CDR3 has 17 amino acids. V lost 2 bases to trimming and J lost 5 bases; unmatched junction nucleotides: 14. Here the CDR3 reads CASSFTSRGGTGETQYF. The CDR3 DNA is TGCGCCAGCAGCTTTACCTCTCGCGGGGGGACGGGGGAGACCCAGTACTTC.

V gene TRBV25-1 combines with J gene TRBJ1-4; D possibly corresponds to TRBD1 (5 bases). Trimming removed 3 bases at V and 4 bases at J, with 9 bases between. This CDR3 is 14 amino acids long. Germline CDR1 reads MGHDK; CDR2 reads SYGVNS. CDR3 loop: CASSERTSNEKLFF. The CDR3 DNA is TGTGCCAGCAGTGAGAGGACAAGTAATGAAAAACTGTTTTTT.

The V and J genes are TRBV15 and TRBJ2-7; 9 bases match TRBD1. V shed 5 bases, J shed 5 bases, and the junction held 4 bases outside the gene matches. There are 13 residues in the CDR3. Per the germline V gene, CDR1 is LNHNV and CDR2 is YYDKDF (reference sequence). The CDR3 is CATSWGQGNEQYF. As DNA, the CDR3 is TGTGCCACCAGCTGGGGACAGGGAAACGAGCAGTACTTC. The whole variable domain, remainder taken from reference TRBV15 and TRBJ2-7, is DAMVIQNPRYQVTQFGKPVTLSCSQTLNHNVMYWYQQKSSQAPKLLFHYYDKDFNNEADTPDNFQSRRPNTSFCFLDIRSPGLGDTAMYLCATSWGQGNEQYFGPGTRLTVT.

The chain has TRBV3-1 (or the pseudogene TRBV3-2) and TRBJ2-3; 8 bases map to TRBD2. V gave up 1 base and J gave up 4 bases; unmatched junction bases: 4. This CDR3 is 15 amino acids long. From germline, CDR1 is LGHDT and CDR2 YNNKEL (reference sequence). CDR3 protein: CASSQAGGPADTQYF. CDR3 DNA: TGTGCCAGCAGCCAAGCGGGGGGGCCAGCAGATACGCAGTATTTT.

A remark on this clone: Other DNA sequences within the sample encode an identical CDR3. The J gene is TRBJ1-1, the V gene TRBV5-1, with D possibly TRBD1 on 6 matching bases. CDR1 is SGHRS and CDR2 is YFSETQ in the germline V gene. Trimming stripped 0 bases from V and 0 bases from J, with 9 bases between. This CDR3 contains 15 residues. The CDR3 bases are TGCGCCAGCAGCTTGGCAACAGGGCTGAACACTGAAGCTTTCTTT. Its protein is CASSLATGLNTEAFF.